The clone carrying this T cell receptor beta chain has more than one count but fewer than ten. The study ran its PCR with 60 Vbeta and 13 Jbeta primers. Some clones are missing from TCRdb's copy, which holds only in-frame ones; the method was immunoSEQ multiplex PCR. The repertoire has approximately 110,000 clones, roughly 15% of them found once; the top ten carry 0.83%. This specimen comes from a study of cytomegalovirus exposure and HLA in healthy donors. V lost 5 bases to trimming and J lost 9 bases; unmatched junction nucleotides: 12. Germline V gene data show CDR1 as SGHTA and CDR2 as FQGNSA. The CDR3 covers 14 residues.

The chain uses TRBV7-2 and TRBJ2-5; 7 nucleotides line up with TRBD1. The sequence came from a female donor in good health and CMV-seronegative. Sample: PBMCs. The CDR3 reads CASSLRDSQSAQYF. For the CDR3, the DNA is TGTGCCAGCAGCCTTCGGGACAGCCAATCCGCCCAGTACTTC.